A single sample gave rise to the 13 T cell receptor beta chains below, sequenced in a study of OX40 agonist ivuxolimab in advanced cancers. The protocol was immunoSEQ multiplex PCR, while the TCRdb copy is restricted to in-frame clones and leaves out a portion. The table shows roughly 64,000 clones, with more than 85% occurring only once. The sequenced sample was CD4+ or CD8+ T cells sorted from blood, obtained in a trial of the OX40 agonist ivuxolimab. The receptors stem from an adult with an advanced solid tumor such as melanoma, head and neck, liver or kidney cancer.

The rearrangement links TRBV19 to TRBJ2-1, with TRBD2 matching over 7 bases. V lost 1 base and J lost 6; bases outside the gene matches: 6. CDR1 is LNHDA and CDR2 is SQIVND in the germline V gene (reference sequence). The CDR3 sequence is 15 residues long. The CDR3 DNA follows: TGTGCCAGTAGTATAGCTAGCGGAACCCTCAATGAGCAGTTCTTC. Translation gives CASSIASGTLNEQFF.

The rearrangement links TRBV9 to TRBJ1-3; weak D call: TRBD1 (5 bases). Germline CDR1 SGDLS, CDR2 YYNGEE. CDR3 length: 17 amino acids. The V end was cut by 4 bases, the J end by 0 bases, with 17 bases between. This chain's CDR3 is CASSTHPGGVSGNTIYF. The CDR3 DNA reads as TGTGCCAGCAGCACCCATCCTGGGGGGGTCTCTGGAAACACCATATATTTT.

The CDR3 nucleotides read TGTGCCAGCAGCCGCGGTCAGGGGGTCCGAGGCGGGGAGCTGTTTTTT. Translating it yields CASSRGQGVRGGELFF. V is TRBV7-2 and J is TRBJ2-2, with 7 nucleotides matching TRBD1. Germline CDR1 is SGHTA and CDR2 is FQGNSA. The junction had 13 bases not matched to a gene; V was cut back by 5 bases and J by 7 bases. The CDR3 is 16 amino acids.

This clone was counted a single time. DNA of the CDR3: TGTGCCAGCAGCCAAGTAGCTAGCGGCCACTACGAGCAGTACTTC. This encodes CASSQVASGHYEQYF. J is TRBJ2-7 and V is TRBV4-2; 7 bases are a match to TRBD2. The CDR3 is 15 residues long. The germline gives CDR1 LGHNA, CDR2 YNFKEQ. Trimming removed 1 base from V and 3 bases from J; junction bases left unmatched: 6.

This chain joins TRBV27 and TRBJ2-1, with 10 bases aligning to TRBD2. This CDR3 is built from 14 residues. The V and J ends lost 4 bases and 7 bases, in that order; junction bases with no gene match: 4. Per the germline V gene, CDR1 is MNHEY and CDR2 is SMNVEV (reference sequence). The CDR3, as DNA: TGTGCCAGCAGTTCCTCGACTAGCGGGAATGAGCAGTTCTTC. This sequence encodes CASSSSTSGNEQFF.

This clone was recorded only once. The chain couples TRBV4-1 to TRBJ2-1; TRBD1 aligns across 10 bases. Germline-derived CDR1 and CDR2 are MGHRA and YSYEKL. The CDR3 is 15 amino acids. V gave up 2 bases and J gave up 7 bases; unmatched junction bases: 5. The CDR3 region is CASSQPRDRGNEQFF. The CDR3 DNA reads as TGCGCCAGCAGCCAACCAAGGGACAGGGGAAATGAGCAGTTCTTC.

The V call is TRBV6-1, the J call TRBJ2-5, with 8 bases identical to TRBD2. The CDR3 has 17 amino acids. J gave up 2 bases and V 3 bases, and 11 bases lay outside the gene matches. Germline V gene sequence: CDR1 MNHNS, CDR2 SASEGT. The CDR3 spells CASSDLRRLANQETQYF. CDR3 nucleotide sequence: TGTGCCAGCAGTGACTTACGAAGACTAGCGAATCAAGAGACCCAGTACTTC.

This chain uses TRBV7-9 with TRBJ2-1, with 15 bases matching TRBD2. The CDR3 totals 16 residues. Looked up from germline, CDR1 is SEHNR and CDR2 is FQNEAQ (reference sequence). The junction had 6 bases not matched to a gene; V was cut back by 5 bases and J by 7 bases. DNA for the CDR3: TGTGCCAGCAGCCCCCCCGGGACTAGCGGGGGGAATGAGCAGTTCTTC. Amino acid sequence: CASSPPGTSGGNEQFF.

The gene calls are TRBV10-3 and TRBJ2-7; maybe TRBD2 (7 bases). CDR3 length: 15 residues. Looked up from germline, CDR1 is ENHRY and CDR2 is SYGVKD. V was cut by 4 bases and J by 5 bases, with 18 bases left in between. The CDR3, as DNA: TGTGCCATCAGTGGCCCGGGGGGCAGGGCCCACGAGCAGTACTTC. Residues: CAISGPGGRAHEQYF.

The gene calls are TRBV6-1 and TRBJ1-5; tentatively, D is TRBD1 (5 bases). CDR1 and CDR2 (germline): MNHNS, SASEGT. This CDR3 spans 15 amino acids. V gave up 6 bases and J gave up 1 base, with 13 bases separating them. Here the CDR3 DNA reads TGTGCCAGCAGCGGGACCCCAGTGAGCAATCAGCCCCAGCATTTT. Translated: CASSGTPVSNQPQHF.

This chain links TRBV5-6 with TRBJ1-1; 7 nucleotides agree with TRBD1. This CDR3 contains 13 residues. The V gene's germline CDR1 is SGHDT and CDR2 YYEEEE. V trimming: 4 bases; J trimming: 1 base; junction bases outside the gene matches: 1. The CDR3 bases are TGTGCCAGCAGCCGGACAGGGAACACTGAAGCTTTCTTT. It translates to CASSRTGNTEAFF.

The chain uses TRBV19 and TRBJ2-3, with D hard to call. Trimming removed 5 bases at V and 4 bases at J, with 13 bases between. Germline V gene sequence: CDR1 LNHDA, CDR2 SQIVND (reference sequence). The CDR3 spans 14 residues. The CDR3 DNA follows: TGTGCCAGTAGTGCCGTCTACCTATCAGATACGCAGTATTTT. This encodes CASSAVYLSDTQYF. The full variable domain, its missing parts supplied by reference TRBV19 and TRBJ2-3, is DGGITQSPKYLFRKEGQNVTLSCEQNLNHDAMYWYRQDPGQGLRLIYYSQIVNDFQKGDIAEGYSVSREKKESFPLTVTSAQKNPTAFYLCASSAVYLSDTQYFGPGTRLTVL.

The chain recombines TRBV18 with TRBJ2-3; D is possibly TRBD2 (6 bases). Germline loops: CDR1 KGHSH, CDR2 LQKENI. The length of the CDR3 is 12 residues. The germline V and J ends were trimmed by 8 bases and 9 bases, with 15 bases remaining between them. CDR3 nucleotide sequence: TGTGCCAGCGCCCGCGGGACTGACACGCAGTATTTT. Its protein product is CASARGTDTQYF. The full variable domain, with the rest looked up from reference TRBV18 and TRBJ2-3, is NAGVMQNPRHLVRRRGQEARLRCSPMKGHSHVYWYRQLPEEGLKFMVYLQKENIIDESGMPKERFSAEFPKEGPSILRIQQVVRGDSAAYFCASARGTDTQYFGPGTRLTVL.